This T cell receptor beta chain was recovered during a study of T cell repertoires in cytomegalovirus infection. Findings and caveats of the study: CMV-specific TCR beta clonotypes restricted by HLA-C dominated the ex vivo response.

Comment on this clonotype: Its antigen is as yet unknown.

TCRdb reprocessed the reads via MiXCR and lists one record per CDR3 protein. The repertoire consists of about 770,000 distinct CDR3 sequences, with roughly 29% occurring once and the leading ten covering about an eighth. Trimming took off 8 bases at V and 3 bases at J, with 18 bases between the two ends. This CDR3 has 15 residues. Looked up from germline, CDR1 is MNHEY and CDR2 is SMNVEV (reference sequence). The sequenced sample was cultured CD8+ T cells from PBMCs, obtained from culture after CMV antigen stimulation. This TCR was recovered from a human donor in good health (CMV status not recorded). Some clones in this sample may be carry-over from other donors' samples. V usage is TRBV27 and J usage is TRBJ2-3, with TRBD2 as a possible D gene (7 bases). This chain's CDR3 is CASSGMGGQTDTQYF. CDR3 DNA: TGTGCCAGCTCCGGGATGGGGGGGCAGACAGATACGCAGTATTTT.